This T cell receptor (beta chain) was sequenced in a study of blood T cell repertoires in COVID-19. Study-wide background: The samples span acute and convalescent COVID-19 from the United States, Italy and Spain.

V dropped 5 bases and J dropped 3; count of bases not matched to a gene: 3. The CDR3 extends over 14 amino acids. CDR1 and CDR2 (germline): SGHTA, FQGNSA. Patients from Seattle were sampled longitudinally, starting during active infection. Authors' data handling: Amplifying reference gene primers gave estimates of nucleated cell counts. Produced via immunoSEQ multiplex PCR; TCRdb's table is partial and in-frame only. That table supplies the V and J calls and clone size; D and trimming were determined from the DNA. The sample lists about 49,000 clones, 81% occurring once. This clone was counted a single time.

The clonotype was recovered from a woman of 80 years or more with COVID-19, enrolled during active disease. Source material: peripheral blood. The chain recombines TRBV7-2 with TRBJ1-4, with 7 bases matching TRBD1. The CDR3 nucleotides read TGTGCCAGCAGCACAGGGGTGGCTAATGAAAAACTGTTTTTT. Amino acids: CASSTGVANEKLFF.